This T cell receptor beta chain was identified during a study of graft-versus-host responses after intestinal transplantation. About the study: Every recipient had anti-thymocyte globulin induction and three to four years of tacrolimus plus steroids.

The CDR3 sequence is 13 residues long. The germline V gene has CDR1 MNHEY and CDR2 SVGAGI. With 6 bases removed from V and 2 bases from J, the gap between germline ends came to 11 bases. Clones were sequenced by immunoSEQ multiplex PCR, and TCRdb holds only the in-frame ones, with some missing. In the table there are more than 2,500 clones, about 93% of which are singletons. The V and J genes are TRBV6-5 and TRBJ2-7; D might be TRBD1 (5 bases). This clonotype originated in a human patient who received an intestinal transplant, so some T cells may come from the graft donor. The input for sequencing was bone marrow, taken 350 to 400 days after transplant. The chain's CDR3 is CASRRTFAYEQYF. The CDR3 DNA follows: TGTGCCAGCAGAAGGACATTCGCCTACGAGCAGTACTTC.